One and the same sample provided the 22 T cell receptor beta chains below, sequenced in a study of T cell responses to AZD1222 COVID-19 vaccine. Measured with immunoSEQ multiplex PCR; TCRdb has only the in-frame clones, and not every one. The data hold around 170,000 clones, with about nine tenths observed a single time. Source: peripheral blood, taken on day 0 of AZD1222 vaccination. These receptors came from an adult in good health.

The V and J genes are TRBV9 and TRBJ2-2, with D hard to call. The V end was cut by 0 bases, the J end by 7 bases, with 7 bases between. Germline V gene lookup returns CDR1 SGDLS and CDR2 YYNGEE. The CDR3 contains 13 residues. The CDR3 nucleotides are TGTGCCAGCAGCGTAGGGCCTATCGGGGAGCTGTTTTTT. It translates to CASSVGPIGELFF. Full variable domain (remainder filled in from reference TRBV9 and TRBJ2-2): DSGVTQTPKHLITATGQRVTLRCSPRSGDLSVYWYQQSLDQGLQFLIQYYNGEERAKGNILERFSAQQFPDLHSELNLSSLELGDSALYFCASSVGPIGELFFGEGSRLTVL.

This chain uses TRBV28 with TRBJ1-2, with D unclear. The ends were cut back, 3 bases at V and 6 bases at J, with 8 bases in the middle. The CDR3 has 12 amino acids. Germline CDR1 is MDHEN and CDR2 is SYDVKM. The CDR3 loop reads CASSLFSHGYTF. DNA of the CDR3: TGTGCCAGCAGTTTGTTCTCCCATGGCTACACCTTC.

This clone was detected only a few times. The gene calls are TRBV28 and TRBJ1-5; 8 bases agree with TRBD1. This CDR3 contains 14 residues. Germline loops: CDR1 MDHEN, CDR2 SYDVKM. The V gene end was trimmed by 6 bases and the J gene end by 1 base; junction bases not matched to a gene: 2. The DNA for the CDR3 is TGTGCCAGCAGGACAGGGGACAGCAATCAGCCCCAGCATTTT. Translated: CASRTGDSNQPQHF.

The V gene is TRBV7-9, the J gene TRBJ2-1; D may be TRBD2 (5 bases). This CDR3 is built from 12 residues. CDR1 and CDR2 from the germline V gene are SEHNR and FQNEAQ (reference sequence). Trimming took off 5 bases at V and 9 bases at J, with 11 bases between the two ends. In DNA form, the CDR3 reads TGTGCCAGCAGCCCCCCCGGGGTTGAGCAGTTCTTC. Protein product: CASSPPGVEQFF.

The chain combines TRBV27 with TRBJ2-7; D not certain. CDR1 is MNHEY, CDR2 SMNVEV, per germline (reference sequence). V lost 3 bases to trimming and J lost 0 bases, with 12 bases between them. The CDR3 length is 15 residues. CDR3 protein: CASSFEAPSSYEQYF. The CDR3 DNA is TGTGCCAGCAGTTTTGAGGCGCCGAGCTCCTACGAGCAGTACTTC.

J is TRBJ2-7 and V is TRBV4-3; D might be TRBD2 (5 bases). The CDR3 is 15 amino acids. Trimming removed 1 base at V and 3 bases at J, with 13 bases between. Germline CDR1 is LGHNA and CDR2 is YSLEER. The CDR3 nucleotides are TGCGCCAGCAGCCAAGTGGAAGGGAGAGGCTACGAGCAGTACTTC. Protein sequence: CASSQVEGRGYEQYF.

V usage is TRBV4-1 and J usage is TRBJ1-2, with D uncertain. The CDR3 loop spans 16 amino acids. Trimming took off 0 bases at V and 4 bases at J, with 15 bases between the two ends. Germline V gives CDR1 MGHRA, CDR2 YSYEKL. Here the CDR3 DNA reads TGCGCCAGCAGCCAAGATGCACTGGGCGACATCTATGGCTACACCTTC. The encoded protein is CASSQDALGDIYGYTF.

The chain links TRBV3-1 (or the pseudogene TRBV3-2) to TRBJ1-4; D remains unclear. Trimming took off 4 bases at V and 5 bases at J, with 2 bases between the two ends. The CDR3 spans 11 residues. CDR1 is LGHDT, CDR2 YNNKEL, per germline (reference sequence). CDR3 sequence: CASSLNEKLFF. In DNA, the CDR3 is TGTGCCAGCAGCCTGAATGAAAAACTGTTTTTT.

The V and J genes are TRBV3-1 (or the pseudogene TRBV3-2) and TRBJ1-4; a weak D match, TRBD1 (6 bases). The germline gives CDR1 LGHDT, CDR2 YNNKEL (reference sequence). Between the trimmed V and J ends, which lost 4 bases and 11 bases, there was a span of 26 bases. The CDR3 runs 17 residues. The CDR3 sequence is CASSRTPRTGQGRKLFF. CDR3 DNA sequence: TGTGCCAGCAGCCGGACACCGCGAACGGGACAAGGGAGGAAACTGTTTTTT.

The chain carries TRBV28 and TRBJ1-2; D not resolved. Trimming shortened V by 8 bases and J by 2 bases, and 12 bases separated the two germline ends. This CDR3 has 13 residues. The germline CDR1 and CDR2 sequences are MDHEN and SYDVKM. The CDR3 nucleotides read TGTGCCAGCGGCGACGGACGGAACTATGGCTACACCTTC. It codes for CASGDGRNYGYTF.

This chain links TRBV11-2 with TRBJ1-1, with 7 bases matching TRBD1. Germline CDR1 and CDR2: SGHAT and FQNNGV. This CDR3 spans 15 amino acids. Unmatched junction bases numbered 5, after V lost 1 base and J lost 3 bases. The CDR3 DNA is TGTGCCAGCAGCTTAGTCTTCGGGACAGACACTGAAGCTTTCTTT. Residues: CASSLVFGTDTEAFF.

The chain links TRBV6-6 to TRBJ2-1; 11 nucleotides line up with TRBD2. V shed 5 bases and J 5 bases; nucleotides not matched to a gene: 14. Germline values: CDR1 MNHNY, CDR2 SVGAGI (reference sequence). This CDR3 is 18 amino acids long. CDR3 DNA: TGTGCCAGCAGTCACCGCCGACAACTAGCGGGGGAAGACAATGAGCAGTTCTTC. Amino acid sequence: CASSHRRQLAGEDNEQFF.

The V gene is TRBV6-5, the J gene TRBJ1-4, with 10 bases fitting TRBD1. The CDR3 consists of 15 residues. J lost 7 bases, V lost 2 bases, and 4 bases had no gene match. Looked up from germline, CDR1 is MNHEY and CDR2 is SVGAGI. DNA for the CDR3: TGTGCCAGCAGTTACGTGACAGGGGGCCGTGAAAAACTGTTTTTT. Protein sequence: CASSYVTGGREKLFF.

J is TRBJ1-6 and V is TRBV19; D is uncertain. Germline V CDR1 and CDR2: LNHDA, SQIVND (reference sequence). Trimming removed 8 bases at V and 0 bases at J, with 8 bases between. The CDR3 totals 14 residues. The CDR3 loop reads CASRLSSYNSPLHF. Here the CDR3 DNA reads TGTGCCAGTCGACTGAGCTCCTATAATTCACCCCTCCACTTT.

V gene TRBV6-5 combines with J gene TRBJ1-1; D may be TRBD1 (5 bases). The germline V and J ends were trimmed by 6 bases and 1 base, with 15 bases remaining between them. Germline V gene lookup returns CDR1 MNHEY and CDR2 SVGAGI. This CDR3 has 15 residues. CDR3: CASSLHPTANTEAFF. CDR3 nucleotide sequence: TGTGCCAGCAGCCTCCACCCGACAGCGAACACTGAAGCTTTCTTT.

This chain links TRBV5-1 with TRBJ2-7, with D perhaps TRBD1 or TRBD2 (5 bases each). V was shortened by 1 base and J by 7 bases, with 18 bases between the two germline ends. This CDR3 spans 15 amino acids. Germline CDR1 and CDR2: SGHRS and YFSETQ. The CDR3 DNA sequence: TGCGCCAGCAGCTTGCCGAGGGGTACTGCGAGTGAGCAGTACTTC. This encodes CASSLPRGTASEQYF.

V usage is TRBV3-1 (or the pseudogene TRBV3-2) and J usage is TRBJ1-2; no clear D gene. Deletions cut 1 base from V and 3 bases from J, with 6 bases between. The germline V gene has CDR1 LGHDT and CDR2 YNNKEL (reference sequence). The CDR3 totals 13 residues. The CDR3 sequence: CASSQARDYGYTF. The CDR3 DNA follows: TGTGCCAGCAGCCAAGCCCGCGACTATGGCTACACCTTC.

J is TRBJ2-7 and V is TRBV6-1, with 9 bases identical to TRBD1. The germline V gene encodes CDR1 MNHNS and CDR2 SASEGT. After removal of 2 bases from V and 4 bases from J, the junction contained 6 bases not matched to a gene. CDR3 length: 15 amino acids. The CDR3 DNA is TGTGCCAGCAGTGAACCCCCGGGACAGGGTTACGAGCAGTACTTC. Protein sequence: CASSEPPGQGYEQYF.

V gene TRBV6-2 or TRBV6-3 combines with J gene TRBJ2-1, with a possible D match to TRBD1 (6 bases). The CDR3 loop spans 15 amino acids. CDR1 is MNHEY, CDR2 SVGEGT, per germline. V lost 4 bases and J lost 4, with 14 bases in between. The CDR3 loop reads CASSSQGPGYNEQFF. Here the CDR3 DNA reads TGTGCCAGCAGTTCACAGGGCCCTGGGTACAATGAGCAGTTCTTC.

The rearrangement uses TRBV27 and TRBJ1-1; D uncertain. V was trimmed by 5 bases and J by 0 bases, leaving 13 bases between them. Germline assignment: CDR1 MNHEY and CDR2 SMNVEV (reference sequence). The CDR3 spans 15 residues. CDR3 loop: CASSLRTVMNTEAFF. CDR3 sequence (DNA): TGTGCCAGCAGTCTCCGGACCGTCATGAACACTGAAGCTTTCTTT.

The chain joins TRBV30 to TRBJ1-2, with D possibly matching TRBD1 (5 bases). CDR3 length equals 13 residues. Deletions cut 0 bases from V and 8 bases from J, with 13 bases between. Germline CDR1 is GTSNPN and CDR2 is SVGIG (reference sequence). This chain's CDR3 is CAWSVGGAAGYTF. The CDR3 DNA is TGTGCCTGGAGTGTAGGAGGGGCGGCCGGCTACACCTTC.

The chain employs TRBV28 and TRBJ1-1, with 8 bases fitting TRBD1. Trimming took 4 bases from V and 3 from J; bases not matched to a gene: 1. CDR3 size: 13 residues. CDR1 and CDR2 (germline): MDHEN, SYDVKM. As DNA, the CDR3 is TGTGCCAGCAGTTCAGGGGGCGACACTGAAGCTTTCTTT. Its protein is CASSSGGDTEAFF.